This entry concerns a single T cell receptor beta chain. Its cognate antigen is unknown. This record belongs to a study of cytomegalovirus exposure and HLA in healthy donors. Study background: Previous work identified 117 million unique TCR beta sequences from around 200 million T cells.

Study-wide points: Per a later analysis, 16,951 TCR beta sequences showed association with HLA alleles at 0.05 false discovery rate.

The CDR3 length is 15 residues. With V trimmed by 4 bases and J by 8 bases, 9 bases remained unmatched. Germline CDR1 reads SGHTA; CDR2 reads FQGNSA. There were likely unrecorded immune exposures, though donors were nominally healthy when sampled. With 60 Vbeta and 13 Jbeta primers, the PCR was carried out. In the original processing: Some 80 million unique TCR beta chains, roughly 12 million shared, were counted in a later analysis. TCRdb's copy holds only in-frame clones and misses some; the assay was immunoSEQ multiplex PCR. V, J and clone size derive from that table, while D and trimming were established from the DNA sequence. The sample records approximately 160,000 clones, approximately 80% being singletons.

The chain recombines TRBV7-2 with TRBJ1-2; 11 bases agree with TRBD1. Material: PBMCs. This sequence was found in a woman aged 40 to 50 in good health and CMV-seropositive. CDR3 sequence reads: CASSSGDRGFEGYTF. CDR3 in DNA: TGTGCCAGCAGCTCGGGGGACAGGGGGTTTGAGGGCTACACCTTC.